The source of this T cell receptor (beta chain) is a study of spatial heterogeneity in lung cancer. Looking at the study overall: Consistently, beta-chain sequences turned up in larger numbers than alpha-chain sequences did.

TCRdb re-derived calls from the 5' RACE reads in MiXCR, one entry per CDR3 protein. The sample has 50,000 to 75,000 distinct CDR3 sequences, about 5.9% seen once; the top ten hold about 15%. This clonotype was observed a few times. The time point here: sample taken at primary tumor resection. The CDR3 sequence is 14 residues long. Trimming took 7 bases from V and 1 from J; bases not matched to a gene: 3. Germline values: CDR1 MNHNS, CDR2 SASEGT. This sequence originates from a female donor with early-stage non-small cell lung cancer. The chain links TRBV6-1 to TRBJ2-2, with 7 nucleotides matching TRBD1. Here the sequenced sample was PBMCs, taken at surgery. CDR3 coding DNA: TGTGCCAGCATGGGACAGAAGAACACCGGGGAGCTGTTTTTT. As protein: CASMGQKNTGELFF.